Listed below are T cell receptor beta chains from one sample, sequenced in a study of technical replicates of blood from several donors. Measured with immunoSEQ multiplex PCR; TCRdb has only the in-frame clones, and not every one. The sample carries approximately 50,000 clones, roughly 86% recorded once. Sequencing used PBMCs. These receptors originate from a human donor in good health. Some clones in this sample may be carry-over from other donors' samples. Both conserved end residues are part of each CDR3. D genes are given only for firm matches. A clone size is listed for some rows: how often the clone was seen (once, few, many), or a class if it is expanded.

v_call	clone_size	d_call	j_call	cdr3_aa	cdr3_nt
TRBV7-9	.	.	TRBJ1-2	CASSLGSRGGYTF	TGTGCCAGCAGCTTAGGATCTCGGGGAGGCTACACCTTC
TRBV6-7	.	.	TRBJ2-7	CASSPLIYEQYF	TGTGCCAGCAGTCCCTTAATATACGAGCAGTACTTC
TRBV7-9	.	.	TRBJ2-4	CASSFLTGAKNIQYF	TGTGCCAGCAGCTTCCTTACTGGAGCCAAAAACATTCAGTACTTC
TRBV4-1	.	.	TRBJ1-5	CASSQDGGFGNQPQHF	TGCGCCAGCAGCCAAGATGGAGGCTTCGGCAATCAGCCCCAGCATTTT
TRBV5-4	.	TRBD1	TRBJ1-1	CASSLEWDRNTEAFF	TGTGCCAGCAGCTTGGAATGGGACAGGAACACTGAAGCTTTCTTT
TRBV2	.	.	TRBJ1-6	CASSEALEGALHF	TGTGCCAGCAGTGAAGCCCTCGAAGGGGCCCTCCACTTT
TRBV30	.	.	TRBJ2-7	CAYHFSIEQYF	TGTGCCTACCACTTTTCGATCGAGCAGTACTTC
TRBV6-5	.	.	TRBJ1-3	CASSLGQGTRNTIYF	TGTGCCAGCAGTTTGGGCCAGGGAACTCGAAACACCATATATTTT
TRBV6-4	.	TRBD2	TRBJ2-3	CASSVAGGADTQYF	TGTGCCAGCAGTGTTGCGGGGGGTGCAGATACGCAGTATTTT
TRBV28	.	TRBD2	TRBJ2-7	CASSLFRLGVAGVDEQYF	TGTGCCAGCAGTTTATTTAGGCTCGGCGTAGCGGGAGTTGACGAGCAGTACTTC
TRBV19	.	TRBD2	TRBJ2-3	CASSIGTSGGTDTQYF	TGTGCCAGTAGTATAGGGACTAGCGGGGGCACAGATACGCAGTATTTT
TRBV6-4	.	TRBD2	TRBJ2-3	CASRPGEGGDTQYF	TGTGCCAGCAGGCCGGGGGAGGGTGGAGATACGCAGTATTTT
TRBV7-8	.	.	TRBJ1-4	CASSLGEQTGSEKLFF	TGTGCCAGCAGCTTAGGGGAGCAGACTGGTTCTGAAAAACTGTTTTTT
TRBV5-6	.	TRBD1	TRBJ1-2	CASSLGTGGNYGYTF	TGTGCCAGCAGCTTAGGGACAGGGGGCAACTATGGCTACACCTTC
TRBV7-6	.	.	TRBJ1-6	CASSLGGRVSYNSPLHF	TGTGCCAGCAGCTTAGGAGGCCGGGTTTCCTATAATTCACCCCTCCACTTT
TRBV29-1	.	TRBD2	TRBJ2-1	CSSSRRAGGKDEQFF	TGCAGCTCCTCCAGGAGGGCGGGAGGGAAGGATGAGCAGTTCTTC
TRBV6-1	.	TRBD1	TRBJ1-4	CASSLTGGGEKLFF	TGTGCCAGCAGCCTGACAGGGGGCGGTGAAAAACTGTTTTTT
TRBV7-9	.	TRBD2	TRBJ2-1	CASSPPASGGHFSYNEQFF	TGTGCCAGCAGCCCCCCGGCTAGCGGGGGGCATTTCTCCTACAATGAGCAGTTCTTC
TRBV7-9	large	.	TRBJ1-6	CASTFSRGIDNSPLHF	TGTGCCAGCACCTTCAGCAGGGGTATAGACAATTCACCCCTCCACTTT
TRBV23-1	.	.	TRBJ2-5	CASSQSPPGETQYF	TGCGCCAGCAGTCAATCTCCCCCCGGGGAGACCCAGTACTTC
TRBV30	.	TRBD2	TRBJ2-2	CAWSVLATTGELFF	TGTGCCTGGAGTGTACTAGCGACCACCGGGGAGCTGTTTTTT